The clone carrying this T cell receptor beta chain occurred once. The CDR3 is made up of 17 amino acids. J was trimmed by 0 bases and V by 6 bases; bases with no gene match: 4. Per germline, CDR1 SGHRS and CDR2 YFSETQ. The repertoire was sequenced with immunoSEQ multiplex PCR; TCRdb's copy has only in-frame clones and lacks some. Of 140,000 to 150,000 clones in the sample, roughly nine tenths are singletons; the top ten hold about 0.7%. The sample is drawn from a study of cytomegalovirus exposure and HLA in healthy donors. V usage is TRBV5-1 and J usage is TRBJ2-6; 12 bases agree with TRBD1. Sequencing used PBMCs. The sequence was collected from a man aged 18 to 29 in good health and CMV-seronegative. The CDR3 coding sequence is TGCGCCAGCACGCCGGGACAGGGGGCCTCTGGGGCCAACGTCCTGACTTTC. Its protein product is CASTPGQGASGANVLTF.